The T cell receptor (beta chain) under discussion was sequenced for a study of blood T cell repertoires in COVID-19. Sequencing used immunoSEQ multiplex PCR; TCRdb keeps in-frame clones, though not all of them. The sample has 55,000 to 80,000 clones, more than 60% seen once. The sequence was collected from a woman of 80 years or more with active or convalescent COVID-19. Sequenced material: peripheral blood.

The CDR3 region is CASSRTGSYSNQPQHF. The CDR3 DNA sequence: TGCGCCAGCAGCCGGACAGGGAGTTATAGCAATCAGCCCCAGCATTTT. This chain joins TRBV4-1 and TRBJ1-5, with 8 bases lining up with TRBD1. In germline, CDR1 is MGHRA, CDR2 YSYEKL. J was trimmed by 0 bases and V by 4 bases; bases with no gene match: 5. The CDR3 loop spans 16 amino acids.